A single TCR beta chain is shown here with its context. This sample stems from a study of blood T cell repertoires in COVID-19. In the study overall: From T cells, B-cell-depleted T cells, or PBMCs came the material, which was cDNA or gDNA.

Participants were aged about 18 to 100 years from about two dozen US areas. In assigning cohorts, the study relied on participant-reported clinical history. Trimming took 6 bases from V and 2 from J; bases not matched to a gene: 11. CDR3 length: 15 amino acids. Authors' methods: Scientists estimated how many nucleated cells there were by amplifying reference gene primers. TCRdb's copy holds only in-frame clones and misses some; the assay was immunoSEQ multiplex PCR. V and J calls plus clone size are reproduced from that table; the DNA served to infer D and trimming. The table has roughly 230,000 clones, 82% seen once.

Sequenced input: PBMCs or T cells enriched from blood (not recorded which). V usage is TRBV5-3 and J usage is TRBJ2-7, with 7 bases aligning to TRBD1. TRBV5-3 is reported as an ORF; its role is uncertain. This receptor was taken from a woman in her fifties or sixties who had recovered from COVID-19. The DNA of the CDR3 is TGTGCCAGAACTAAACCGGACAGGTCGCCCTACGAGCAGTACTTC. Amino acids: CARTKPDRSPYEQYF.